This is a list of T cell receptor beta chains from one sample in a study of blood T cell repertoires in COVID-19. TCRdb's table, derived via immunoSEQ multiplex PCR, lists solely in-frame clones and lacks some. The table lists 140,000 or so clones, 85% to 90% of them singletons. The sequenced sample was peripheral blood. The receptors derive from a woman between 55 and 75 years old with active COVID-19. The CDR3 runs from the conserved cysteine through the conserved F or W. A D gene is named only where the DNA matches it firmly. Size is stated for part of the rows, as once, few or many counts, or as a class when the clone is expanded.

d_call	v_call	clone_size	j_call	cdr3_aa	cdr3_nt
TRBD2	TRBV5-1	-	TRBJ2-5	CASSPGLGGETQYF	TGCGCCAGCAGCCCTGGATTGGGGGGGGAGACCCAGTACTTC
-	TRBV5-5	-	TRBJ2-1	CASSLGLAPYNEQFF	TGTGCCAGCAGCTTGGGGCTAGCCCCCTACAATGAGCAGTTCTTC
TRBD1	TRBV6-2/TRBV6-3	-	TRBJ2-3	CASSYSKIGDRVPTDTQYF	TGTGCCAGCAGTTACTCGAAAATTGGCGACAGGGTCCCGACAGATACGCAGTATTTT
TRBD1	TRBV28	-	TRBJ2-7	CASSLVTGGLYEQYF	TGTGCCAGCAGTTTAGTGACAGGGGGCCTTTACGAGCAGTACTTC
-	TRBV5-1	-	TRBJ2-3	CASSTPLATPDTQYF	TGCGCCAGCAGCACTCCTCTAGCGACTCCAGATACGCAGTATTTT
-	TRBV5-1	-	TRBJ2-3	CASSPSGMTDTQYF	TGCGCCAGCAGCCCCTCAGGGATGACAGATACGCAGTATTTT
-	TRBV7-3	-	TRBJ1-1	CASSLTDTMNTEAFF	TGTGCCAGCAGCTTAACAGACACGATGAACACTGAAGCTTTCTTT
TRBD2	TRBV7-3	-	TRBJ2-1	CASSLGTSGRARNEQFF	TGTGCCAGCAGCTTAGGGACTAGCGGGAGGGCCAGGAATGAGCAGTTCTTC
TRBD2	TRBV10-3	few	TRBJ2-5	CAISPGTSGQETQYF	TGTGCCATCTCCCCCGGGACTAGCGGACAAGAGACCCAGTACTTC
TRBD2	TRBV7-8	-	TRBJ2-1	CASSLALGTSGSGQSSYNEQFF	TGTGCCAGCAGCTTAGCGCTTGGGACTAGCGGGAGCGGTCAAAGCTCCTACAATGAGCAGTTCTTC
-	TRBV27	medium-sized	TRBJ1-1	CASSPLPVGNTEAFF	TGTGCCAGCAGTCCTTTACCGGTCGGGAACACTGAAGCTTTCTTT
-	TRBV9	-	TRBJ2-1	CASSVGRGQGAYVAGGRGEQFF	TGTGCCAGCAGCGTAGGTAGGGGACAGGGGGCGTACGTAGCGGGAGGGCGCGGTGAGCAGTTCTTC
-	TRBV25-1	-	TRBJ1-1	CASSGAWGGWTEAFF	TGTGCCAGCAGTGGGGCCTGGGGGGGATGGACTGAAGCTTTCTTT
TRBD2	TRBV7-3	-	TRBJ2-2	CASKITSGSSGELFF	TGTGCCAGCAAGATCACTAGCGGATCCTCCGGGGAGCTGTTTTTT
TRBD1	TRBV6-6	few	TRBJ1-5	CASRPQGVLNQPQHF	TGTGCCAGCAGACCGCAGGGGGTGCTCAATCAGCCCCAGCATTTT
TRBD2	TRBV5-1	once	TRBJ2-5	CASSPARAGGAETQYF	TGCGCCAGCAGCCCAGCCCGAGCGGGAGGTGCGGAGACCCAGTACTTC
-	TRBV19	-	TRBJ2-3	CASSMGSPPDTQYF	TGTGCCAGTAGTATGGGGAGCCCCCCAGATACGCAGTATTTT
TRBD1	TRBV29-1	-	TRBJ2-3	CSVTPTGGGTDTQYF	TGCAGCGTTACTCCGACAGGGGGCGGGACAGATACGCAGTATTTT
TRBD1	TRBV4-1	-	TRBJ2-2	CASSPGQGARGGELFF	TGCGCCAGCAGCCCAGGACAGGGGGCGCGAGGCGGGGAGCTGTTTTTT
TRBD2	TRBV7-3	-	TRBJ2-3	CASSLRGAGGPPSSTDTQYF	TGTGCCAGCAGCTTAAGGGGAGCGGGAGGGCCCCCCTCTAGCACAGATACGCAGTATTTT
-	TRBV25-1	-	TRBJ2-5	CASSDQGAPEETQYF	TGTGCCAGCAGTGACCAAGGGGCCCCAGAGGAGACCCAGTACTTC
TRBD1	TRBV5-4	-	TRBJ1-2	CASSLEQGANYGYTF	TGTGCCAGCAGCTTGGAGCAGGGGGCTAACTATGGCTACACCTTC
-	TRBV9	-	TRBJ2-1	CASSIGGQPYNEQFF	TGTGCCAGCAGCATCGGGGGACAGCCTTACAATGAGCAGTTCTTC
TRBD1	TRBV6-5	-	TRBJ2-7	CASSTRDRGPYEQYF	TGTGCCAGCAGTACGAGGGACAGGGGACCTTACGAGCAGTACTTC
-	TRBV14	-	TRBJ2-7	CASSQALTREQYF	TGTGCCAGCAGCCAAGCTCTTACTCGGGAGCAGTACTTC
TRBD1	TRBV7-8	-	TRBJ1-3	CASSLAGQGLSGNTIYF	TGTGCCAGCAGCTTAGCGGGACAGGGGCTCTCTGGAAACACCATATATTTT
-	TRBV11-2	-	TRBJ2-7	CASSFIGRYEQYF	TGTGCCAGCAGCTTTATTGGCAGGTACGAGCAGTACTTC
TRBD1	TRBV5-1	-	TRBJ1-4	CARPTGGNEKLFF	TGCGCCAGGCCGACAGGGGGTAATGAAAAACTGTTTTTT
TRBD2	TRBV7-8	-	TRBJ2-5	CASNPGLAGKGGEETQYF	TGTGCCAGCAACCCAGGACTAGCGGGAAAAGGGGGGGAAGAGACCCAGTACTTC
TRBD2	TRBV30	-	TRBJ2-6	CAWTSGRGTGANVLTF	TGTGCCTGGACTAGCGGGAGGGGGACTGGGGCCAACGTCCTGACTTTC
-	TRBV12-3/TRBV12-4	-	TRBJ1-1	CASSFSVNTEAFF	TGTGCCAGCAGTTTTTCGGTGAACACTGAAGCTTTCTTT
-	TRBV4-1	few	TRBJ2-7	CASSQGIGGSSYEQYF	TGCGCCAGCAGCCAAGGCATAGGCGGCAGTTCCTACGAGCAGTACTTC
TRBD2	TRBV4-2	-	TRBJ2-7	CASSQEWTSGSYEQYF	TGTGCCAGCAGCCAAGAGTGGACTAGCGGGAGTTACGAGCAGTACTTC
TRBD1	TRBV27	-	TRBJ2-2	CASRPLTGANTGELFF	TGTGCCAGCAGACCCCTGACAGGGGCTAACACCGGGGAGCTGTTTTTT
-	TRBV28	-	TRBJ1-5	CASSPTFFSNQPQHF	TGTGCCAGCAGTCCCACATTCTTTAGCAATCAGCCCCAGCATTTT
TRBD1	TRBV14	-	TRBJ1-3	CASSRDRGNTIYF	TGTGCCAGCAGCCGGGACAGGGGGAACACCATATATTTT
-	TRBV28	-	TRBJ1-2	CASSVPRFGGRGYTF	TGTGCCAGCAGTGTACCCCGATTTGGAGGGCGTGGCTACACCTTC
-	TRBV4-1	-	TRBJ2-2	CASSGRNTGELFF	TGCGCCAGCAGCGGGAGAAACACCGGGGAGCTGTTTTTT
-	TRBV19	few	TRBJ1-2	CASSTLMRNYGYTF	TGTGCCAGTAGTACCCTCATGAGAAACTATGGCTACACCTTC